Following are 10 T cell receptor beta chains from one sample sequenced in a study of blood T cell repertoires in COVID-19. Profiled with immunoSEQ multiplex PCR; TCRdb holds only in-frame clones, not every one. The sample contains 50,000 to 70,000 clones, about 82% of which appear only once. The sequenced sample consisted of peripheral blood. These receptor sequences come from a man in his fifties with active COVID-19.

The chain has TRBV4-2 and TRBJ2-1; D is possibly TRBD1 (6 bases). This CDR3 region has 14 residues. Germline CDR1 reads LGHNA; CDR2 reads YNFKEQ. Trimming removed 0 bases from V and 6 bases from J, with 9 bases in between. The CDR3 DNA reads TGTGCCAGCAGCCAAGATCAGGGGATCAATGAGCAGTTCTTC. Protein: CASSQDQGINEQFF.

The chain carries TRBV4-2 and TRBJ2-2, with D hard to call. V dropped 3 bases and J dropped 2 bases, with 4 bases sitting between them. CDR1 is LGHNA and CDR2 is YNFKEQ in the germline V gene. The CDR3 has 13 residues. The CDR3 loop reads CASSHRNTGELFF. CDR3 sequence (DNA): TGTGCCAGCAGCCACAGAAACACCGGGGAGCTGTTTTTT.

This clone came up once. The chain employs TRBV11-2 and TRBJ2-7; TRBD2 agrees at 8 bases. V lost 1 base and J lost 5; bases outside the gene matches: 4. This CDR3 contains 14 residues. Per the germline V gene, CDR1 is SGHAT and CDR2 is FQNNGV. In DNA form, the CDR3 reads TGTGCCAGCAGCTTAGCGGGAGGGACCCACGAGCAGTACTTC. Its protein is CASSLAGGTHEQYF.

The V gene is TRBV7-6, the J gene TRBJ2-7; 13 nucleotides agree with TRBD2. Trimming took 4 bases from V and 2 from J; bases not matched to a gene: 2. Looked up from germline, CDR1 is SGHVS and CDR2 is FNYEAQ. This CDR3 comprises 15 residues. The CDR3 protein is CASSSGTSGAYEQYF. The CDR3 region has the DNA TGTGCCAGCAGCTCAGGGACTAGCGGGGCCTACGAGCAGTACTTC.

The chain links TRBV7-9 to TRBJ1-2; maybe TRBD1 (5 bases). Germline V gene sequence: CDR1 SEHNR, CDR2 FQNEAQ (reference sequence). Trimming removed 1 base at V and 4 bases at J, with 13 bases between. This CDR3 has 15 residues. CDR3 loop: CASSLGGVGSYGYTF. The CDR3 DNA reads TGTGCCAGCAGCTTAGGGGGGGTTGGATCCTATGGCTACACCTTC.

The chain carries TRBV19 and TRBJ1-2; D unclear. Germline V gene lookup returns CDR1 LNHDA and CDR2 SQIVND (reference sequence). The CDR3 consists of 16 residues. V was cut by 8 bases and J by 0 bases, with 19 bases left in between. CDR3 bases: TGTGCCAGTGATGGGGAAAGCGGGTCGACTAACTATGGCTACACCTTC. This encodes CASDGESGSTNYGYTF.

The genes are TRBV7-2 and TRBJ1-2, with TRBD1 as a possible D gene (5 bases). Germline V CDR1 and CDR2: SGHTA, FQGNSA. The CDR3 is 16 amino acids. The ends were cut back, 5 bases at V and 4 bases at J, with 20 bases in the middle. In nucleotides, the CDR3 is TGTGCCAGCAGCATGGCCAGGGCGAGGTATGGCTATGGCTACACCTTC. Its translation: CASSMARARYGYGYTF. The variable domain in full, with the rest retrieved from reference TRBV7-2 and TRBJ1-2, is GAGVSQSPSNKVTEKGKDVELRCDPISGHTALYWYRQSLGQGLEFLIYFQGNSAPDKSGLPSDRFSAERTGGSVSTLTIQRTQQEDSAVYLCASSMARARYGYGYTFGSGTRLTVV.

The chain recombines TRBV29-1 with TRBJ2-1; 7 bases map to TRBD1. J gave up 2 bases and V 7 bases, and 2 bases lay outside the gene matches. The germline V gene encodes CDR1 SQVTM and CDR2 ANQGSEA. The CDR3 is 12 amino acids. The CDR3 nucleotides are TGCAGCGAAGGGACAGCCTACAATGAGCAGTTCTTC. Amino acids: CSEGTAYNEQFF.

This rearrangement joins TRBV7-2 to TRBJ2-3, with 9 nucleotides matching TRBD2. Germline CDR1 reads SGHTA; CDR2 reads FQGNSA. The trim removed 2 bases at V and 2 bases at J, leaving 2 bases unmatched. The CDR3 length is 15 residues. The CDR3 bases are TGTGCCAGCAGCTTACAGCGGGGGGCCACAGATACGCAGTATTTT. Its protein product is CASSLQRGATDTQYF.

The chain joins TRBV5-1 to TRBJ2-5; 11 bases fit TRBD2. From germline, CDR1 is SGHRS and CDR2 YFSETQ. This CDR3 has 16 residues. The V gene end was trimmed by 2 bases and the J gene end by 7 bases; junction bases not matched to a gene: 10. In DNA form, the CDR3 reads TGCGCCAGCAGCTTCGTTAGCGGGGGGGCCCCCGGGACCCAGTACTTC. Translated, it gives CASSFVSGGAPGTQYF. Variable domain in full (rest from reference TRBV5-1 and TRBJ2-5): KAGVTQTPRYLIKTRGQQVTLSCSPISGHRSVSWYQQTPGQGLQFLFEYFSETQRNKGNFPGRFSGRQFSNSRSEMNVSTLELGDSALYLCASSFVSGGAPGTQYFGPGTRLLVL.